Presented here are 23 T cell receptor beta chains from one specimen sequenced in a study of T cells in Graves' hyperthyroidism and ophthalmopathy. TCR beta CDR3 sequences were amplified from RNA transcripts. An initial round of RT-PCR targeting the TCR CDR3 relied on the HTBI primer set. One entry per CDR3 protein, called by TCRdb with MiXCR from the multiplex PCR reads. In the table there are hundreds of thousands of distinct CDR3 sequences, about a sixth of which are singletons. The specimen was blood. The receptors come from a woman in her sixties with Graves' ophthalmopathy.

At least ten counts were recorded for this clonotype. CDR3 coding DNA: TGTGCCAGCAGTTACTCGAGGGCAGGGGAGGGAGAGCAGTTCTTC. It encodes CASSYSRAGEGEQFF. The chain joins TRBV6-6 to TRBJ2-1; maybe TRBD2 (7 bases). Trimming shortened V by 0 bases and J by 10 bases, and 16 bases separated the two germline ends. The CDR3 consists of 15 residues. CDR1 and CDR2 from the germline V gene are MNHNY and SVGAGI (reference sequence).

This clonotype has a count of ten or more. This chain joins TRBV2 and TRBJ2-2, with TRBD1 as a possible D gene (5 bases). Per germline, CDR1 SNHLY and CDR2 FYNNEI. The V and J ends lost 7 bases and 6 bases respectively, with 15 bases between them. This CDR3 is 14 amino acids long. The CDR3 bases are TGTGCCAGCACCCAAGGGGCGGACGCCGGGGAGCTGTTTTTT. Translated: CASTQGADAGELFF.

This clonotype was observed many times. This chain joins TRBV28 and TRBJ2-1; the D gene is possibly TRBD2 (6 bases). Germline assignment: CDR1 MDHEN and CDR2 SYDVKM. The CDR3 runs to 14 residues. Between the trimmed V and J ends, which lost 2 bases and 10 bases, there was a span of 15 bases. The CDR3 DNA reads TGTGCCAGCAGTTTAAAAACGACTAGAGCGGAGCAGTTCTTC. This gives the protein CASSLKTTRAEQFF.

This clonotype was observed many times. The CDR3 spells CASLGWASGNYEQYF. The CDR3 region has the DNA TGTGCCAGCCTCGGCTGGGCTAGCGGGAACTACGAGCAGTACTTC. The gene calls are TRBV6-2 or TRBV6-3 and TRBJ2-7; 9 nucleotides align to TRBD2. CDR3 length: 15 residues. V was pared by 8 bases and J by 3 bases, with 11 bases of the junction left unmatched. Germline values: CDR1 MNHEY, CDR2 SVGEGT.

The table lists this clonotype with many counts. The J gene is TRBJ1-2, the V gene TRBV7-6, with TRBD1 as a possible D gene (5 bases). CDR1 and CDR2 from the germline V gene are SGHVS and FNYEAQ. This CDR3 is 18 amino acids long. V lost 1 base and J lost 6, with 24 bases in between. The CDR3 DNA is TGTGCCAGCAGCTTAGTGGCAGGGATGGTGGGACTGACCGATGGCTACACCTTC. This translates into CASSLVAGMVGLTDGYTF.

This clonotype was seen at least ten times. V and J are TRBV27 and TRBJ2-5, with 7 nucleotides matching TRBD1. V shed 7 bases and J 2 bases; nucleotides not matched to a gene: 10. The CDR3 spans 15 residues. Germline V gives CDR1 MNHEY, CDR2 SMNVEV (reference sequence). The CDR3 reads CASTKTGTAQETQYF. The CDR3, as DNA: TGTGCCAGCACTAAAACCGGGACAGCACAAGAGACCCAGTACTTC.

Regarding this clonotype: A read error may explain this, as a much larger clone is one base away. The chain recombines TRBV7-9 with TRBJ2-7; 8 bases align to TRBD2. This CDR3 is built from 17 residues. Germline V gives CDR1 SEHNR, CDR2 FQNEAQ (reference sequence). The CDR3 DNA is TGTGCCAGCAGCTTAGGTTGGAGTAGCGGGGTTACCTACAAGCAGTACTTC. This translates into CASSLGWSSGVTYKQYF.

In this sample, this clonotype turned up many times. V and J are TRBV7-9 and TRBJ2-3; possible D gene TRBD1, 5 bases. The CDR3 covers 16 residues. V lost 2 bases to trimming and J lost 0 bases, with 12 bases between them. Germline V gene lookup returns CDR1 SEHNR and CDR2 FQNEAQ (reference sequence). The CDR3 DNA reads TGTGCCAGCAGCTTAATCCAGGGTTCTAGCACAGATACGCAGTATTTT. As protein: CASSLIQGSSTDTQYF.

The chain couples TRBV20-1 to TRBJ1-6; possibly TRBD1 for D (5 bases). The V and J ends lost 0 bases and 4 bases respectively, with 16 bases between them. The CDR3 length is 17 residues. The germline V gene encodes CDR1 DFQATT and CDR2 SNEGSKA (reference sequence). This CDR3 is CSARDGRTGSYNSPLHF. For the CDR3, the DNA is TGCAGTGCTAGAGATGGGCGAACAGGCTCATATAATTCACCCCTCCACTTT.

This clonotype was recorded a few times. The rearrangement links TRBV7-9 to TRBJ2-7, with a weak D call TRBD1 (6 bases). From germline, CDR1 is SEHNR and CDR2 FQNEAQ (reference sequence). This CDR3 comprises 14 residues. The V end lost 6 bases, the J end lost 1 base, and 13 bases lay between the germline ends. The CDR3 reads CASSPKTGSYEQYF. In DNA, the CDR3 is TGTGCCAGCAGTCCTAAGACAGGATCCTACGAGCAGTACTTC.

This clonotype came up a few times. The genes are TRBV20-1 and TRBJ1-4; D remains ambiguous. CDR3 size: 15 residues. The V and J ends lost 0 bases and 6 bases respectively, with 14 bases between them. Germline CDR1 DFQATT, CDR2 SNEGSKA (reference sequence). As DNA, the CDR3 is TGCAGTGCTAGAGATCGGGGTTTTATGGATGAAAAACTGTTTTTT. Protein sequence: CSARDRGFMDEKLFF.

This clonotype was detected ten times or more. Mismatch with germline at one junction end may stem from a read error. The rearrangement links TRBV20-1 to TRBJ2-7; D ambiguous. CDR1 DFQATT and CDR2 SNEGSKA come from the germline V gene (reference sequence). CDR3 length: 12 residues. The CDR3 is CSAREVSYKQYF. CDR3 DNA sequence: TGCAGTGCTAGAGAAGTATCCTACAAGCAGTACTTC.

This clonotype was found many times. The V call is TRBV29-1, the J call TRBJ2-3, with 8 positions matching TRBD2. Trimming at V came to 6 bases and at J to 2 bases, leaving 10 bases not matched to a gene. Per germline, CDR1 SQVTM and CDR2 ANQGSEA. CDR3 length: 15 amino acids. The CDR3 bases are TGCAGCGTCGGCGGGACTAGTTATCCCACAGATACGCAGTATTTT. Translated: CSVGGTSYPTDTQYF.

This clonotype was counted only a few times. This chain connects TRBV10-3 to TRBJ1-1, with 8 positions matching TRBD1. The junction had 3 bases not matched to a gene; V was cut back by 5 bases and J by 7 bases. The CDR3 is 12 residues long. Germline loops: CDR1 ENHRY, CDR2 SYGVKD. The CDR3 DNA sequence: TGTGCCATCAGTAGGACAGGGAGTGAAGCTTTCTTT. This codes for CAISRTGSEAFF.

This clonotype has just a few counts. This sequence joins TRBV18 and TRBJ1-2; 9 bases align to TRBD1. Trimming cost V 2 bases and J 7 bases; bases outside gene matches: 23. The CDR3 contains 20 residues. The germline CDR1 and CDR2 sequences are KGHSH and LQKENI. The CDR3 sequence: CASSPGTLDRGRGAYRGYTF. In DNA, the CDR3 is TGTGCCAGCTCACCAGGGACCCTGGACAGGGGAAGGGGAGCTTATCGTGGCTACACCTTC.

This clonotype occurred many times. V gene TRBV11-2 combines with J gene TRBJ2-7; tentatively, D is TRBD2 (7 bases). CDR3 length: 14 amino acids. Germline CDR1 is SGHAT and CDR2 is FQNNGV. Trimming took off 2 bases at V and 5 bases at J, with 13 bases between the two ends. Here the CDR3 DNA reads TGTGCCAGCAGCTTAATGGGGGGGCCCCACGAGCAGTACTTC. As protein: CASSLMGGPHEQYF.

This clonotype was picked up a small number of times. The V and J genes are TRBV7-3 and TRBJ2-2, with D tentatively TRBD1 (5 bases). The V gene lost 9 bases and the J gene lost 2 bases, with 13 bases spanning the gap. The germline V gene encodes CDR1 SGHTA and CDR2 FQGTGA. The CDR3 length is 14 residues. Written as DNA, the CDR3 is TGTGCCAGTAAGGCCAGGGTAAACACCGGGGAGCTGTTTTTT. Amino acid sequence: CASKARVNTGELFF.

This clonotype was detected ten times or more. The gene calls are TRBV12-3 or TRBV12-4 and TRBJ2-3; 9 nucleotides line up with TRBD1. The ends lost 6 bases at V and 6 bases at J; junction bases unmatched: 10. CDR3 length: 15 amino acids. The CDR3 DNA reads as TGTGCCAGCAGCTCGGGACAGGGATCTTGGGATACGCAGTATTTT. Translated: CASSSGQGSWDTQYF.

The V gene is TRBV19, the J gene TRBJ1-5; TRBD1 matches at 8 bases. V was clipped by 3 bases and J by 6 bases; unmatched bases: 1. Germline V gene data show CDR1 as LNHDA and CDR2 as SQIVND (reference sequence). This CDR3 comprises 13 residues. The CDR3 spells CASSIRGPQPQHF. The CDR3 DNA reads TGTGCCAGTAGTATCAGGGGGCCTCAGCCCCAGCATTTT.

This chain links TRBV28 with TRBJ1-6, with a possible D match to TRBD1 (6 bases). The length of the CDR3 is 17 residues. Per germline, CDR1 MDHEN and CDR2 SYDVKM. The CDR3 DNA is TGTGTCACGAGCTCGAACAGGGCCAGTGATTGTAATTCACCCCTCCACTTT. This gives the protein CVTSSNRASDCNSPLHF.

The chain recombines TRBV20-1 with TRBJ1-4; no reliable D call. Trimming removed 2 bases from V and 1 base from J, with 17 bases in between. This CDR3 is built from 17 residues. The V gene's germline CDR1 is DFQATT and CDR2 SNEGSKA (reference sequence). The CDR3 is CSARKQIYTGTNEKLFF. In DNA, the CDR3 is TGCAGTGCTAGAAAACAGATATACACGGGAACTAATGAAAAACTGTTTTTT.

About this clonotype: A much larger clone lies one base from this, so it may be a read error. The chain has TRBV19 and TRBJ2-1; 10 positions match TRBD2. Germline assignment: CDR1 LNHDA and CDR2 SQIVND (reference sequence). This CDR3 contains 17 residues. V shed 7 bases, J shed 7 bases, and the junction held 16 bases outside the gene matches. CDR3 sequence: CASIDLAGVPLMNEQFF. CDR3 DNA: TGTGCCAGTATTGACCTAGCGGGAGTGCCCTTGATGAATGAGCAGTTCTTC.

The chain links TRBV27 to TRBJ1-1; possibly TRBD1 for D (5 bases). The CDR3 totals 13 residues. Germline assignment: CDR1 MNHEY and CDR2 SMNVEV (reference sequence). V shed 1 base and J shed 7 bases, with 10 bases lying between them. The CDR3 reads CASSLWGGSEAFF. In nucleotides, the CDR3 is TGTGCCAGCAGTTTATGGGGGGGAAGTGAAGCTTTCTTT.